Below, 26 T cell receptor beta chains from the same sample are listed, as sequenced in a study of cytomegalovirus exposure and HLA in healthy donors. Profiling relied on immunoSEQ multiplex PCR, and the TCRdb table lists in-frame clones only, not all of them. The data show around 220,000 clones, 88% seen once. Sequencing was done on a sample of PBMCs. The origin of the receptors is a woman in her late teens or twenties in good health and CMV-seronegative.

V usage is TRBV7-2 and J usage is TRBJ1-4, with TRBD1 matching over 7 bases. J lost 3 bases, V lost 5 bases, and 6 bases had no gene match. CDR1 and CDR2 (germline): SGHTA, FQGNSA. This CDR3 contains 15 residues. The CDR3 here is CASSPGTVPNEKLFF. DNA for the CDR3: TGTGCCAGCAGCCCGGGGACAGTTCCTAATGAAAAACTGTTTTTT.

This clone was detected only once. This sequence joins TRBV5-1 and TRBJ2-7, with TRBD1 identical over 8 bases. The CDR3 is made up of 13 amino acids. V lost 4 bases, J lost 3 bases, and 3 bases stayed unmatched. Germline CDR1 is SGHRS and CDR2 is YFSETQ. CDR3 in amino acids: CASSRTGFYEQYF. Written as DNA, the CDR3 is TGCGCCAGCAGCAGGACAGGGTTCTACGAGCAGTACTTC.

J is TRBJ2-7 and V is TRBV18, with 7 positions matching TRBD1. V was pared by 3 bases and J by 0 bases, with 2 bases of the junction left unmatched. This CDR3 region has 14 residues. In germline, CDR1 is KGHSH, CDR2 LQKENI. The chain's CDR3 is CASSPRDSSYEQYF. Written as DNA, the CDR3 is TGTGCCAGCTCACCTCGGGACAGCTCCTACGAGCAGTACTTC. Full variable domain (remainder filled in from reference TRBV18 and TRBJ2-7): NAGVMQNPRHLVRRRGQEARLRCSPMKGHSHVYWYRQLPEEGLKFMVYLQKENIIDESGMPKERFSAEFPKEGPSILRIQQVVRGDSAAYFCASSPRDSSYEQYFGPGTRLTVT.

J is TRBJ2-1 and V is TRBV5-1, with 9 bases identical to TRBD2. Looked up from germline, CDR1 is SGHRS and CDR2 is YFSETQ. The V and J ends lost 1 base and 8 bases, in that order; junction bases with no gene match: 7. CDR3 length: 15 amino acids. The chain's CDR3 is CASSLLAGEVHEQFF. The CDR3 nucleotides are TGCGCCAGCAGCTTGTTAGCGGGAGAGGTACATGAGCAGTTCTTC.

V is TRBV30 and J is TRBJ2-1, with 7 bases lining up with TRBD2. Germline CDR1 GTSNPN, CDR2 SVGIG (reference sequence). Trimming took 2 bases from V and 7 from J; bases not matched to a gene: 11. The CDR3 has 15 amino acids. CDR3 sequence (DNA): TGTGCCTGGAGTTGGGGTGGCGGGCGGGGGAATGAGCAGTTCTTC. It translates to CAWSWGGGRGNEQFF.

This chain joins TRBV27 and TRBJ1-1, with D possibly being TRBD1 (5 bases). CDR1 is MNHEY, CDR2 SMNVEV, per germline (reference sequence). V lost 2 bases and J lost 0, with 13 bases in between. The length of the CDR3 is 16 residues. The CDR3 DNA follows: TGTGCCAGCAGTTTACGTGTGACAGTCATGAACACTGAAGCTTTCTTT. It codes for CASSLRVTVMNTEAFF.

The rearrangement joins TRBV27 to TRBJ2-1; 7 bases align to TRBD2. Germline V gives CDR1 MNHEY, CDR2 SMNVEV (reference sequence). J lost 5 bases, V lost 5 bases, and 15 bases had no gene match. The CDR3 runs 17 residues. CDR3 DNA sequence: TGTGCCAGCAGTGATATAGGCGGGGAGGGTTACAACAATGAGCAGTTCTTC. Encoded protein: CASSDIGGEGYNNEQFF.

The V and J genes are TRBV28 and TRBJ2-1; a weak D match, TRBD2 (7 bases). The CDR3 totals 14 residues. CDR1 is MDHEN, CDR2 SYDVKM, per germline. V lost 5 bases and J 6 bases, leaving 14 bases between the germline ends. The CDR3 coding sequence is TGTGCCAGCAGTCCGGGGGGACATGCCAATGAGCAGTTCTTC. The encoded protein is CASSPGGHANEQFF.

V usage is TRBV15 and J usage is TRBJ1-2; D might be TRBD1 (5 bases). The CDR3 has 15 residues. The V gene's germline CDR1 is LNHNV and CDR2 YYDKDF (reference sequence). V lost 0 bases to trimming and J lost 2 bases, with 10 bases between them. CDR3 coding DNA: TGTGCCACCAGCAGAGACAGGGAATTGAACTATGGCTACACCTTC. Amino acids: CATSRDRELNYGYTF.

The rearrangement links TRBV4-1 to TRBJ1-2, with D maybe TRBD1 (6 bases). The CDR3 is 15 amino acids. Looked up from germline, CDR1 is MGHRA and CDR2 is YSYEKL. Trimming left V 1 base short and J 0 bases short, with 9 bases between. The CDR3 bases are TGCGCCAGCAGCCAAGGACAGGTTCCTAACTATGGCTACACCTTC. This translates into CASSQGQVPNYGYTF.

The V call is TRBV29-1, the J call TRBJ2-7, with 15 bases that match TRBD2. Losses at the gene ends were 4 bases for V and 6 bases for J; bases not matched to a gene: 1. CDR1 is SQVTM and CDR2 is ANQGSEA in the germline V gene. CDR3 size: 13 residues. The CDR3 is CSVGGLAGGEQYF. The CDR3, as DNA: TGCAGCGTTGGGGGACTAGCGGGAGGCGAGCAGTACTTC.

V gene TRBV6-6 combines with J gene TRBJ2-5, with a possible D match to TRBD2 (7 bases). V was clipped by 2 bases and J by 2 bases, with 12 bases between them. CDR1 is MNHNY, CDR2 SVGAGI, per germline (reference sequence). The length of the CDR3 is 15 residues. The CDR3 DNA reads TGTGCCAGCAGTTACCGAGGGGGGGCGCAAGAGACCCAGTACTTC. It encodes CASSYRGGAQETQYF.

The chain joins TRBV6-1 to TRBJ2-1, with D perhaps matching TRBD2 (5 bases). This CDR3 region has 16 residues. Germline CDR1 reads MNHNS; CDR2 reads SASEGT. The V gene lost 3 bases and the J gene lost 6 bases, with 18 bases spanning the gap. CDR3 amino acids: CASSDVGGSPANEQFF. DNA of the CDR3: TGTGCCAGCAGTGATGTGGGTGGGAGTCCGGCCAATGAGCAGTTCTTC.

The CDR3: CASRYPGTEAFF. CDR3 nucleotides: TGTGCCAGTAGGTACCCGGGCACTGAAGCTTTCTTT. The chain combines TRBV2 with TRBJ1-1; the D is unclear. The CDR3 is 12 residues long. From germline, CDR1 is SNHLY and CDR2 FYNNEI. The ends were cut back, 9 bases at V and 4 bases at J, with 12 bases in the middle.

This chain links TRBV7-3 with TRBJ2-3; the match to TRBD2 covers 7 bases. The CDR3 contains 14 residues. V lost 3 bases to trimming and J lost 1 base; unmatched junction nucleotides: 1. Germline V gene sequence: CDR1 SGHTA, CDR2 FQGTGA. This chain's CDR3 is CASSFTSGTDTQYF. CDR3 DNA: TGTGCCAGCAGCTTTACTAGCGGCACAGATACGCAGTATTTT.

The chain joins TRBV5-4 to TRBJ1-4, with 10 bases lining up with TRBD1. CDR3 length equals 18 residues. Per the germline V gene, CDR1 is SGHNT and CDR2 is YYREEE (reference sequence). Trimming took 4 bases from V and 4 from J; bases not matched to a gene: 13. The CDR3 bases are TGTGCCAGCAGCGCACGGACAGGGGGAATCGGGGGTAATGAAAAACTGTTTTTT. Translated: CASSARTGGIGGNEKLFF.

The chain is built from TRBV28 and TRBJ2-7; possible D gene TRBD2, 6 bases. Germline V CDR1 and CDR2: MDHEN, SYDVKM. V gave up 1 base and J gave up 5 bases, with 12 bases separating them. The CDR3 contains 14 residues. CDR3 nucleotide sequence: TGTGCCAGCAGTTTATATGGGGAGGTCCACGAGCAGTACTTC. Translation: CASSLYGEVHEQYF.

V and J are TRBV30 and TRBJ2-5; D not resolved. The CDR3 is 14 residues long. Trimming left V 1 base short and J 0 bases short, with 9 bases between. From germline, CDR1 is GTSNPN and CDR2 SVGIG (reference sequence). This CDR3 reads CAWSDRYYQETQYF. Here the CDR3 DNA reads TGTGCCTGGAGTGACCGCTATTACCAAGAGACCCAGTACTTC.

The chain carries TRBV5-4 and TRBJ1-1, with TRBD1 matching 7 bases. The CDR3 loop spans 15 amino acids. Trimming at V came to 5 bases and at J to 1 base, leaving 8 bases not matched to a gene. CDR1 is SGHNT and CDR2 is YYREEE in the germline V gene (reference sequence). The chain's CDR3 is CASRPGTEKNTEAFF. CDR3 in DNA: TGTGCCAGCAGACCTGGGACAGAAAAGAACACTGAAGCTTTCTTT.

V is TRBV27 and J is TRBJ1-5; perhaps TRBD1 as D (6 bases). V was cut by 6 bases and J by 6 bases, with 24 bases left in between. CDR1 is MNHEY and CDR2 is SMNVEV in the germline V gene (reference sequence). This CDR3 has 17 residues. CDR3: CASRPPGPLGAAQPQHF. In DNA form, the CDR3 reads TGTGCCAGCAGACCCCCGGGGCCCTTGGGGGCCGCTCAGCCCCAGCATTTT.

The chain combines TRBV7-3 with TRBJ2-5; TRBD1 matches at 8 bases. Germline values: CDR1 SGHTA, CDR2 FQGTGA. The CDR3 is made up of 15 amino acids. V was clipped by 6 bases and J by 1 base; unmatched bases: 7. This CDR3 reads CASSLTGGIQETQYF. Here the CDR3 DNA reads TGTGCCAGCAGTCTTACAGGGGGAATCCAAGAGACCCAGTACTTC.

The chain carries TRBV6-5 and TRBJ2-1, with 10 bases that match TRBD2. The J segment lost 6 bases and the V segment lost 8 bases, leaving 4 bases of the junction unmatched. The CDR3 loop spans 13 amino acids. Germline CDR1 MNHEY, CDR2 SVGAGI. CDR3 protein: CASALAGVNEQFF. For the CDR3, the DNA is TGTGCCAGCGCCCTAGCGGGAGTCAATGAGCAGTTCTTC.

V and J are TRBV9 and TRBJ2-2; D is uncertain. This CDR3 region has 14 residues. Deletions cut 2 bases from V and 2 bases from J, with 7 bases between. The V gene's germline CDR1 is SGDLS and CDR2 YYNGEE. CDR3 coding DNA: TGTGCCAGCAGCGTGACACGAAACACCGGGGAGCTGTTTTTT. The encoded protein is CASSVTRNTGELFF.

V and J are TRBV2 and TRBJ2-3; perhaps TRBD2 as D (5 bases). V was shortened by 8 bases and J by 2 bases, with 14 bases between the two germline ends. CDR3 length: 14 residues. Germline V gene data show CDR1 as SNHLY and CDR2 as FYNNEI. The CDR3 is CASPLRGNTDTQYF. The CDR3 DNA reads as TGTGCCAGCCCCCTTCGGGGAAACACAGATACGCAGTATTTT.

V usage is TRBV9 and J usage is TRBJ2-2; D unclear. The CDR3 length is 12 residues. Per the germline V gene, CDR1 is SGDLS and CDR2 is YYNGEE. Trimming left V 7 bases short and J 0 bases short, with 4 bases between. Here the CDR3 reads CASGPNTGELFF. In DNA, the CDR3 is TGTGCCAGCGGCCCGAACACCGGGGAGCTGTTTTTT.

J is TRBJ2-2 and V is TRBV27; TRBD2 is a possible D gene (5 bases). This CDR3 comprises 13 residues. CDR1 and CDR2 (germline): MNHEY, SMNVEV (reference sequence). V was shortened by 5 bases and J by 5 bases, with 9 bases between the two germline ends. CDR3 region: CASSPRVTGELFF. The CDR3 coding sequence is TGTGCCAGCAGTCCGAGGGTAACCGGGGAGCTGTTTTTT.